The 27 T cell receptor beta chains below all came from one sample that was sequenced in a study of cytomegalovirus exposure and HLA in healthy donors. Primers: 60 Vbeta forward and 13 Jbeta reverse. Using immunoSEQ multiplex PCR, the repertoire was profiled, and TCRdb retains in-frame clones only, with some absent. The repertoire holds about 140,000 clones, with roughly 77% as singletons. What was sequenced was PBMCs. The source is a man aged 35-49 years in good health and CMV-seronegative.

The table lists this clone with a count of one. J is TRBJ1-1 and V is TRBV6-5; TRBD1 matches 8 bases. Looked up from germline, CDR1 is MNHEY and CDR2 is SVGAGI. This CDR3 region has 15 residues. After removal of 6 bases from V and 0 bases from J, the junction contained 6 bases not matched to a gene. CDR3 loop: CASRRDRWMNTEAFF. CDR3 nucleotide sequence: TGTGCCAGCAGACGGGACAGGTGGATGAACACTGAAGCTTTCTTT.

The V call is TRBV6-4, the J call TRBJ2-1, with 8 nucleotides matching TRBD2. The trim removed 0 bases at V and 6 bases at J, leaving 4 bases unmatched. The CDR3 runs to 15 residues. Germline V lookup: CDR1 MRHNA, CDR2 SNTAGT. The CDR3 spells CASSDSHGGANEQFF. For the CDR3, the DNA is TGTGCCAGCAGTGACTCTCACGGGGGGGCCAATGAGCAGTTCTTC.

This clone was seen once. This chain joins TRBV7-2 and TRBJ2-7, with 10 bases lining up with TRBD1. This CDR3 contains 16 residues. V shed 5 bases, J shed 4 bases, and the junction held 11 bases outside the gene matches. Germline values: CDR1 SGHTA, CDR2 FQGNSA. The CDR3 reads CASSRQTGTGEYEQYF. The CDR3 nucleotides read TGTGCCAGCAGCAGACAGACCGGGACAGGGGAATACGAGCAGTACTTC.

The chain recombines TRBV7-9 with TRBJ2-1; 7 nucleotides line up with TRBD1. This CDR3 spans 16 amino acids. Germline V lookup: CDR1 SEHNR, CDR2 FQNEAQ (reference sequence). The V gene end was trimmed by 5 bases and the J gene end by 6 bases; junction bases not matched to a gene: 13. The CDR3 is CASSDTTGTAINEQFF. DNA for the CDR3: TGTGCCAGCAGCGACACCACCGGGACAGCTATCAATGAGCAGTTCTTC. The full variable domain, in which reference TRBV7-9 and TRBJ2-1 provide the parts outside the CDR3, is DTGVSQNPRHKITKRGQNVTFRCDPISEHNRLYWYRQTLGQGPEFLTYFQNEAQLEKSRLLSDRFSAERPKGSFSTLEIQRTEQGDSAMYLCASSDTTGTAINEQFFGPGTRLTVL.

This rearrangement joins TRBV6-6 to TRBJ1-1, with unresolved D. V was shortened by 0 bases and J by 6 bases, with 11 bases between the two germline ends. The CDR3 has 14 residues. Germline-derived CDR1 and CDR2 are MNHNY and SVGAGI (reference sequence). Here the CDR3 reads CASSYSRTLSEAFF. The CDR3 nucleotides are TGTGCCAGCAGTTACTCCCGGACTCTCTCTGAAGCTTTCTTT.

The rearrangement joins TRBV5-3 to TRBJ2-3; TRBD2 might be the D (6 bases). TRBV5-3 is an open reading frame, and its role is uncertain. Trimming cost V 4 bases and J 4 bases, with 19 bases left between them. There are 16 residues in the CDR3. CDR3 amino acids: CARSRTRRGPADTQYF. The CDR3 region has the DNA TGTGCCAGAAGCCGAACCAGGCGGGGCCCGGCAGATACGCAGTATTTT.

This rearrangement joins TRBV30 to TRBJ2-1; 9 nucleotides match TRBD1. Germline trimming cut 5 bases from V and 1 base from J; bases unmatched to any gene: 3. Germline-derived CDR1 and CDR2 are GTSNPN and SVGIG (reference sequence). CDR3 length: 14 amino acids. CDR3: CAWGTGYSYNEQFF. CDR3 in DNA: TGTGCCTGGGGGACAGGGTATTCCTACAATGAGCAGTTCTTC. The full variable domain, with the rest looked up from reference TRBV30 and TRBJ2-1, is SQTIHQWPATLVQPVGSPLSLECTVEGTSNPNLYWYRQAAGRGLQLLFYSVGIGQISSEVPQNLSASRPQDRQFILSSKKLLLSDSGFYLCAWGTGYSYNEQFFGPGTRLTVL.

The rearrangement uses TRBV27 and TRBJ1-1, with D perhaps matching TRBD1 (6 bases). The CDR3 length is 16 residues. The germline V gene encodes CDR1 MNHEY and CDR2 SMNVEV (reference sequence). V was shortened by 4 bases and J by 2 bases, with 17 bases between the two germline ends. CDR3 sequence: CASSSLPGVSNTEAFF. DNA for the CDR3: TGTGCCAGCAGTTCGCTACCAGGGGTCTCAAACACTGAAGCTTTCTTT.

The CDR3 DNA reads as TGTGCCAGCAGTTACGGGACAGGGAATGTTGGTGCTTTCTTT. Encoded protein: CASSYGTGNVGAFF. The rearrangement uses TRBV6-5 and TRBJ1-1; 9 bases map to TRBD1. This CDR3 is 14 amino acids long. After removal of 2 bases from V and 11 bases from J, the junction contained 9 bases not matched to a gene. Germline lookup yields CDR1 MNHEY and CDR2 SVGAGI.

The chain joins TRBV11-3 to TRBJ2-7; TRBD1 is a possible D gene (5 bases). V was shortened by 1 base and J by 4 bases, with 8 bases between the two germline ends. The CDR3 contains 13 residues. CDR1 SGHNT and CDR2 YENEEA come from the germline V gene. The CDR3 loop is CASSLGQNYEQYF. The CDR3 region has the DNA TGTGCCAGCAGCTTAGGACAGAATTACGAGCAGTACTTC.

This chain's CDR3 is CASSYRDRDYGYTF. The CDR3 DNA reads as TGTGCCAGCAGTTACCGGGACAGGGACTATGGCTACACCTTC. The rearrangement uses TRBV6-5 and TRBJ1-2; 9 nucleotides agree with TRBD1. Per the germline V gene, CDR1 is MNHEY and CDR2 is SVGAGI. V gave up 2 bases and J gave up 3 bases; unmatched junction bases: 1. CDR3 length: 14 residues.

This sequence joins TRBV7-8 and TRBJ2-1, with TRBD2 as a possible D gene (6 bases). CDR1 and CDR2 (germline): SGHVS, FQNEAQ. The CDR3 totals 15 residues. Trimming cost V 2 bases and J 6 bases, with 14 bases left between them. The CDR3 here is CASSLWRGRGNEQFF. In DNA, the CDR3 is TGTGCCAGCAGCTTATGGAGGGGAAGAGGCAATGAGCAGTTCTTC.

V gene TRBV7-9 combines with J gene TRBJ1-1; 9 bases match TRBD1. Germline values: CDR1 SEHNR, CDR2 FQNEAQ (reference sequence). V shed 5 bases and J 6 bases; nucleotides not matched to a gene: 7. This CDR3 region has 14 residues. This chain's CDR3 is CASSPQGASAEAFF. CDR3 nucleotides: TGTGCCAGCAGCCCACAGGGGGCGAGCGCTGAAGCTTTCTTT.

This clone was observed a single time. This chain links TRBV5-8 with TRBJ1-3; D is undetermined. The CDR3 extends over 15 amino acids. CDR1 is SGHTS and CDR2 is YDEGEE in the germline V gene. Trimming cost V 4 bases and J 2 bases, with 13 bases left between them. The CDR3 coding sequence is TGTGCCAGCAGCGGTTATCGGGGAGCTGGAAACACCATATATTTT. Translated, it gives CASSGYRGAGNTIYF.

The gene calls are TRBV2 and TRBJ1-6; D is unresolved. CDR1 SNHLY and CDR2 FYNNEI come from the germline V gene. V was trimmed by 6 bases and J by 10 bases, leaving 16 bases between them. The CDR3 is made up of 14 amino acids. The CDR3 region has the DNA TGTGCCAGCAGGGCGGGATCCCTTGGGTCACCCCTCCACTTT. It specifies CASRAGSLGSPLHF. Full variable domain (outside the CDR3, taken from reference TRBV2 and TRBJ1-6): EPEVTQTPSHQVTQMGQEVILRCVPISNHLYFYWYRQILGQKVEFLVSFYNNEISEKSEIFDDQFSVERPDGSNFTLKIRSTKLEDSAMYFCASRAGSLGSPLHFGNGTRLTVT.

The chain uses TRBV7-2 and TRBJ1-3; TRBD1 might be the D (6 bases). Germline V gene sequence: CDR1 SGHTA, CDR2 FQGNSA. The germline V and J ends were trimmed by 0 bases and 0 bases, with 12 bases remaining between them. The CDR3 runs to 17 residues. CDR3 residues: CASSLAYFRGSGNTIYF. In nucleotides, the CDR3 is TGTGCCAGCAGCTTAGCTTACTTCAGGGGCTCTGGAAACACCATATATTTT.

The genes are TRBV7-3 and TRBJ2-7; possible D gene TRBD1, 7 bases. The germline V gene encodes CDR1 SGHTA and CDR2 FQGTGA. This CDR3 region has 13 residues. V was trimmed by 3 bases and J by 5 bases, leaving 11 bases between them. Here the CDR3 reads CASSFQGGDEQYF. CDR3 in DNA: TGTGCCAGCAGCTTCCAGGGGGGCGACGAGCAGTACTTC.

The rearrangement joins TRBV7-8 to TRBJ2-5; a possible D gene is TRBD1 (6 bases). Trimming took 6 bases from V and 3 from J, leaving 17 bases between them. The CDR3 contains 15 residues. Germline CDR1 is SGHVS and CDR2 is FQNEAQ. CDR3 loop: CASRHLDSDKETQYF. CDR3 bases: TGTGCCAGCAGACACCTGGACAGCGATAAAGAGACCCAGTACTTC.

This clone was seen repeatedly, ten times or more. The chain carries TRBV4-3 and TRBJ1-2; 7 nucleotides match TRBD1. CDR3 length: 17 amino acids. Trimming took 0 bases from V and 1 from J; bases not matched to a gene: 8. Per the germline V gene, CDR1 is LGHNA and CDR2 is YSLEER. The CDR3 DNA reads TGCGCCAGCAGCCAAGAACGGGGAACAGGGGATAACTATGGCTACACCTTC. Translating gives CASSQERGTGDNYGYTF.

This clone came up a few times. CDR3 DNA: TGTGCCAGCAGTCCCGGGACAGGGGAAATTAACACTGAAGCTTTCTTT. It is translated as CASSPGTGEINTEAFF. The chain joins TRBV25-1 to TRBJ1-1; 10 bases align to TRBD1. V lost 5 bases to trimming and J lost 2 bases; unmatched junction nucleotides: 8. The CDR3 is 16 amino acids. Germline CDR1 reads MGHDK; CDR2 reads SYGVNS.

This clone was detected a few times. The chain links TRBV29-1 to TRBJ1-3; D ambiguous. Germline assignment: CDR1 SQVTM and CDR2 ANQGSEA. The CDR3 spans 12 residues. Trimming took 8 bases from V and 0 from J, leaving 8 bases between them. As DNA, the CDR3 is TGCAGCTTTAGAGACTCTGGAAACACCATATATTTT. Translating it yields CSFRDSGNTIYF. The whole variable domain, filled in from reference TRBV29-1 and TRBJ1-3, reads SAVISQKPSRDICQRGTSLTIQCQVDSQVTMMFWYRQQPGQSLTLIATANQGSEATYESGFVIDKFPISRPNLTFSTLTVSNMSPEDSSIYLCSFRDSGNTIYFGEGSWLTVV.

The chain recombines TRBV29-1 with TRBJ2-3; 14 bases are a match to TRBD2. With V trimmed by 8 bases and J by 0 bases, 10 bases remained unmatched. This CDR3 contains 17 residues. Germline-derived CDR1 and CDR2 are SQVTM and ANQGSEA. DNA of the CDR3: TGCAGCACTGGGCGGACTAGCGGGGGGCCAAGCACAGATACGCAGTATTTT. Encoded protein: CSTGRTSGGPSTDTQYF.

This chain joins TRBV27 and TRBJ1-6, with TRBD1 matching over 7 bases. The V gene's germline CDR1 is MNHEY and CDR2 SMNVEV (reference sequence). The V and J ends lost 1 base and 1 base, in that order; junction bases with no gene match: 7. The CDR3 consists of 18 residues. CDR3 loop: CASSLWGQGGSYNSPLHF. DNA of the CDR3: TGTGCCAGCAGTTTATGGGGTCAGGGGGGATCCTATAATTCACCCCTCCACTTT.

The V gene is TRBV7-9, the J gene TRBJ1-1; weak D call: TRBD1 (5 bases). Trimming shortened V by 5 bases and J by 4 bases, and 8 bases separated the two germline ends. The CDR3 is made up of 12 amino acids. The V gene's germline CDR1 is SEHNR and CDR2 FQNEAQ (reference sequence). Here the CDR3 reads CASSQGGTEAFF. CDR3 in DNA: TGTGCCAGCAGCCAGGGTGGCACTGAAGCTTTCTTT.

The chain links TRBV19 to TRBJ1-5, with 11 bases identical to TRBD1. The CDR3 extends over 16 amino acids. Trimming at V came to 4 bases and at J to 9 bases, leaving 11 bases not matched to a gene. Germline V gene data show CDR1 as LNHDA and CDR2 as SQIVND (reference sequence). In DNA form, the CDR3 reads TGTGCCAGTAGTACTGAGGGACAGGGGGTGAGCTGGCCCCAGCATTTT. Its protein product is CASSTEGQGVSWPQHF.

The gene calls are TRBV28 and TRBJ1-4, with 9 bases aligning to TRBD1. The CDR3 consists of 15 residues. The V and J ends lost 5 bases and 8 bases, in that order; junction bases with no gene match: 9. Per the germline V gene, CDR1 is MDHEN and CDR2 is SYDVKM. This CDR3 is CASSTRGQGGEKLFF. CDR3 nucleotide sequence: TGTGCCAGCAGTACGAGGGGACAGGGCGGGGAAAAACTGTTTTTT. The whole variable domain, remainder taken from reference TRBV28 and TRBJ1-4, is DVKVTQSSRYLVKRTGEKVFLECVQDMDHENMFWYRQDPGLGLRLIYFSYDVKMKEKGDIPEGYSVSREKKERFSLILESASTNQTSMYLCASSTRGQGGEKLFFGSGTQLSVL.

This chain links TRBV6-5 with TRBJ1-3; D unresolved. This CDR3 comprises 12 residues. CDR1 is MNHEY and CDR2 is SVGAGI in the germline V gene. The ends were cut back, 6 bases at V and 3 bases at J, with 6 bases in the middle. The CDR3 DNA reads as TGTGCCAGCAGGCCTAATGGAAACACCATATATTTT. Its translation: CASRPNGNTIYF.